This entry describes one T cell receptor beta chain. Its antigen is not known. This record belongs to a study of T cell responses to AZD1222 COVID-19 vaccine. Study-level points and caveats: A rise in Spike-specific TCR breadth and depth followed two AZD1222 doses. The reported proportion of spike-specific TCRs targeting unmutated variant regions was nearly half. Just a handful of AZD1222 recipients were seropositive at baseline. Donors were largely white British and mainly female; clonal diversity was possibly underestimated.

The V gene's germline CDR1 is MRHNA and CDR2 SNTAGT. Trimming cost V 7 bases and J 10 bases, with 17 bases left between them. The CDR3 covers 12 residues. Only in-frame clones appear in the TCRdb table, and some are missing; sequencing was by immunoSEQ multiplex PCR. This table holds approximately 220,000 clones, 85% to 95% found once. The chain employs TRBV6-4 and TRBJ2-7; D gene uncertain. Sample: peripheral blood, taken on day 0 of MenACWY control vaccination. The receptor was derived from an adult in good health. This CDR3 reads CASILSGDCQYF. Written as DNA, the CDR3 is TGTGCCAGCATACTCTCTGGCGATTGTCAGTACTTC.